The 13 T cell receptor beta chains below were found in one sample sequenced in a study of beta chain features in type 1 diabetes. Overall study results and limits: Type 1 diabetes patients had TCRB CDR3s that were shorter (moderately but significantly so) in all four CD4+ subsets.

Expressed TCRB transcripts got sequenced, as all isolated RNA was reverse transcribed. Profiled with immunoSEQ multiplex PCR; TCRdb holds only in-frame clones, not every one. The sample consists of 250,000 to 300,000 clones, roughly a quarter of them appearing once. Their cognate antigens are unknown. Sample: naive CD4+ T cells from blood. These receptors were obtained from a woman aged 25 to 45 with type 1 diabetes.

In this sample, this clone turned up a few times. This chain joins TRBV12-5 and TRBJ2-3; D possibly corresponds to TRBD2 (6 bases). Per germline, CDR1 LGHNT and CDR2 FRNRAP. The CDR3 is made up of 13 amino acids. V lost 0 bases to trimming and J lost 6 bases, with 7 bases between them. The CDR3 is CASGLVEGDTQYF. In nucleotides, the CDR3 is TGTGCTAGTGGTTTGGTGGAGGGTGATACGCAGTATTTT.

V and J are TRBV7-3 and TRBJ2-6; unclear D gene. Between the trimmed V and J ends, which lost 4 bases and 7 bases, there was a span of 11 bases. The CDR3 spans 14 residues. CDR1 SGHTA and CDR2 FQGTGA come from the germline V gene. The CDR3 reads CASSSPTFANVLTF. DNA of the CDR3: TGTGCCAGCAGCTCGCCGACATTTGCCAACGTCCTGACTTTC.

The CDR3: CASSRTGLYEQYF. CDR3 bases: TGTGCCAGCAGCCGGACAGGGTTGTACGAGCAGTACTTC. The chain joins TRBV28 to TRBJ2-7; 8 nucleotides line up with TRBD1. The CDR3 length is 13 residues. Looked up from germline, CDR1 is MDHEN and CDR2 is SYDVKM. With V trimmed by 6 bases and J by 4 bases, 5 bases remained unmatched.

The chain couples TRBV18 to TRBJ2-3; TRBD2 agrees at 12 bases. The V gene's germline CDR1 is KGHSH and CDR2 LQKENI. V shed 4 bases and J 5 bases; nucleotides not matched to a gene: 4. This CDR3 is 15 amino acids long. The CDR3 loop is CASSRTSGVGDTQYF. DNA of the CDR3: TGTGCCAGCTCACGGACTAGCGGGGTAGGAGATACGCAGTATTTT.

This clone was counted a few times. Here the CDR3 reads CASSLATGGSRTQYF. CDR3 sequence (DNA): TGTGCCAGCAGCTTAGCAACGGGAGGGTCACGGACCCAGTACTTC. The chain employs TRBV7-9 and TRBJ2-5; 8 bases match TRBD2. The CDR3 loop spans 15 amino acids. V shed 0 bases and J 7 bases; nucleotides not matched to a gene: 7. CDR1 and CDR2 (germline): SEHNR, FQNEAQ (reference sequence).

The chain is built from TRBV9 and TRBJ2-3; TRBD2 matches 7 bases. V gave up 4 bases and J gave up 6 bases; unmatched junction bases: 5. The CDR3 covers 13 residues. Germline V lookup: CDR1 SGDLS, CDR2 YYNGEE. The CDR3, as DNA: TGTGCCAGCAGCAAGCGGGAAGGGGATACGCAGTATTTT. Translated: CASSKREGDTQYF. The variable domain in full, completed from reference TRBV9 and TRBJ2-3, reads DSGVTQTPKHLITATGQRVTLRCSPRSGDLSVYWYQQSLDQGLQFLIQYYNGEERAKGNILERFSAQQFPDLHSELNLSSLELGDSALYFCASSKREGDTQYFGPGTRLTVL.

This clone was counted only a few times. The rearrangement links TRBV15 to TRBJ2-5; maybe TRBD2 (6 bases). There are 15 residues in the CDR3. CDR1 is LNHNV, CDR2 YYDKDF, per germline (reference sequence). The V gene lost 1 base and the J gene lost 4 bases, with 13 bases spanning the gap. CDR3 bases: TGTGCCACCAGCAGAGGGCGTGAGGAGGGAGAGACCCAGTACTTC. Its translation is CATSRGREEGETQYF.

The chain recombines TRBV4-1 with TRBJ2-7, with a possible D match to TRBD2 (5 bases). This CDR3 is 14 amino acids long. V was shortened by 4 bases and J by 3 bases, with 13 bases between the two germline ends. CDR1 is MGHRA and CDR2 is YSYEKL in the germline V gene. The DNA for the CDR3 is TGCGCCAGCAGCCGGTATGAGGGCCACTACGAGCAGTACTTC. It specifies CASSRYEGHYEQYF.

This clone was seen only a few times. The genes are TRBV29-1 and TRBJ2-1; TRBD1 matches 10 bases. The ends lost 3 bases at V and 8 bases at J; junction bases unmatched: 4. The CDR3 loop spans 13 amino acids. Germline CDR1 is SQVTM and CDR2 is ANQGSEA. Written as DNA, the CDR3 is TGCAGCGTTGACCGGGACAGGGGACATGAGCAGTTCTTC. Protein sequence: CSVDRDRGHEQFF.

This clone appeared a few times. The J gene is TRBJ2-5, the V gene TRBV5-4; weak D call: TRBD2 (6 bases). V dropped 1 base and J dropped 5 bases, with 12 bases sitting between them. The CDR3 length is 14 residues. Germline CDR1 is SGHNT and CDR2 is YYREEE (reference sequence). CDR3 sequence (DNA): TGTGCCAGCAGCTTGTGGAGGGTACGCGAGACCCAGTACTTC. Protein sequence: CASSLWRVRETQYF. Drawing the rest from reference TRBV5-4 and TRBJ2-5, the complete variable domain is ETGVTQSPTHLIKTRGQQVTLRCSSQSGHNTVSWYQQALGQGPQFIFQYYREEENGRGNFPPRFSGLQFPNYSSELNVNALELDDSALYLCASSLWRVRETQYFGPGTRLLVL.

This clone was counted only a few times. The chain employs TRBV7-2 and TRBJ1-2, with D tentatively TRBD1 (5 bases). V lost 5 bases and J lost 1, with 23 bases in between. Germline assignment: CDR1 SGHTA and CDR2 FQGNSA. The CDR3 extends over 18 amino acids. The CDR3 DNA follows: TGTGCCAGCAGCCGTCACCGCCGGGACTACTCCCTTAACTATGGCTACACCTTC. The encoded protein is CASSRHRRDYSLNYGYTF.

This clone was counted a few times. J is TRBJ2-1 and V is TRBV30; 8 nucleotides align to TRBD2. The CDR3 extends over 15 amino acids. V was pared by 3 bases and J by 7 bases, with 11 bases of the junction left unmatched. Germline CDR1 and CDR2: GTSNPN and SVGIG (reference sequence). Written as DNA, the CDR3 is TGTGCCTGGAGACTATTAGCGGGATTTAATAATGAGCAGTTCTTC. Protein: CAWRLLAGFNNEQFF.

The CDR3 bases are TGTGCCAGCAGCGGTTGGGGAGGGCCGACAGATACGCAGTATTTT. This encodes CASSGWGGPTDTQYF. The chain joins TRBV9 to TRBJ2-3, with 7 nucleotides matching TRBD2. CDR3 length equals 15 residues. Germline CDR1 and CDR2: SGDLS and YYNGEE. V was pared by 3 bases and J by 3 bases, with 7 bases of the junction left unmatched.